Included here is one T cell receptor (beta chain) sequence, with context. The antigen is undetermined. The sample comes from a study of T cells in Graves' hyperthyroidism and ophthalmopathy. RNA transcripts were the template for amplifying TCR beta CDR3 regions. The HTBI set primed first-round TCR CDR3 RT-PCR. Each CDR3 protein is one row after TCRdb ran MiXCR on the multiplex PCR reads. The profile shows fewer than 650,000 distinct CDR3 sequences, more than 11% of them singletons. Regarding the study as a whole: Among clonotypes expanded in thyroid above 0.001, most were also found in blood.

Used for diagnoses were clinical symptoms, serum thyroxine and TRAb, thyroid ultrasound and orbital computed tomography. Blood was sampled at initial diagnosis of hyperthyroidism, prior to onset of any ophthalmopathy symptoms. PBMCs came from more than 8.5 ml fresh peripheral blood. The CDR3 sequence is 15 residues long. CDR1 is LGHDT and CDR2 is YNNKEL in the germline V gene (reference sequence). With V trimmed by 1 base and J by 10 bases, 4 bases remained unmatched. Sequencing was carried out using blood. The chain links TRBV3-1 to TRBJ1-6; 10 nucleotides line up with TRBD1. The TCR comes from a woman in her 30s with Graves' hyperthyroidism that later progressed to Graves' ophthalmopathy. The CDR3 sequence is CASSQVGTGESPLHF. CDR3 DNA sequence: TGTGCCAGCAGCCAAGTGGGGACAGGGGAATCACCCCTCCACTTT.